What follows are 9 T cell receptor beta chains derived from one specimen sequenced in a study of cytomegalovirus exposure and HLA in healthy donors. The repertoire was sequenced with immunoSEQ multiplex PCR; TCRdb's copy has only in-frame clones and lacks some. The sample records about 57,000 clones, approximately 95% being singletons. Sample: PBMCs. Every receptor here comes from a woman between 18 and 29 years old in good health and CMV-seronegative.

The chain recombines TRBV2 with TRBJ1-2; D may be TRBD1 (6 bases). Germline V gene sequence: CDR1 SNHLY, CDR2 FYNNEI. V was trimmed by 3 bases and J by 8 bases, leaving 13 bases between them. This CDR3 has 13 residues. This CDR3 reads CASSDSFGGGYTF. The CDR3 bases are TGTGCCAGCAGTGACTCCTTTGGGGGCGGCTACACCTTC.

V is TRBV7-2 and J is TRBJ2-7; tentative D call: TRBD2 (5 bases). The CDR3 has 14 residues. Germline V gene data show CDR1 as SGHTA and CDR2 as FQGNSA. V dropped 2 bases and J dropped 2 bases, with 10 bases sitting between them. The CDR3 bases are TGTGCCAGCAGCTTATCCAGCGGAACCTACGAGCAGTACTTC. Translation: CASSLSSGTYEQYF.

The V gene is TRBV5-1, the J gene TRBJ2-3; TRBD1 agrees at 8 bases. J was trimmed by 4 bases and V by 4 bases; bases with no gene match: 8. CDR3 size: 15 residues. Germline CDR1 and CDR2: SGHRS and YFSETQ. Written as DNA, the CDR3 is TGCGCCAGCAGCACCGGACAGGGAAGGTCAGATACGCAGTATTTT. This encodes CASSTGQGRSDTQYF. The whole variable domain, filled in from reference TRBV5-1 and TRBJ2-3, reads KAGVTQTPRYLIKTRGQQVTLSCSPISGHRSVSWYQQTPGQGLQFLFEYFSETQRNKGNFPGRFSGRQFSNSRSEMNVSTLELGDSALYLCASSTGQGRSDTQYFGPGTRLTVL.

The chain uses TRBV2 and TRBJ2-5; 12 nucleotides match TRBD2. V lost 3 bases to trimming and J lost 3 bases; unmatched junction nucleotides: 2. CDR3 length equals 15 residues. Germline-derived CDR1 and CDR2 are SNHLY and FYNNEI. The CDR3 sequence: CASSEASGGEETQYF. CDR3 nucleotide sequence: TGTGCCAGCAGTGAGGCTAGCGGGGGGGAAGAGACCCAGTACTTC.

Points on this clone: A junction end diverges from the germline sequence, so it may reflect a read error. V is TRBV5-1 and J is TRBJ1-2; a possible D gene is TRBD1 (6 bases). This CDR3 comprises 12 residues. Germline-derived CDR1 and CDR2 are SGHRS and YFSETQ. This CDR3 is CARSLAGGADTF. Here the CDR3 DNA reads TGCGCCCGCAGCTTGGCCGGGGGGGCAGACACCTTC.

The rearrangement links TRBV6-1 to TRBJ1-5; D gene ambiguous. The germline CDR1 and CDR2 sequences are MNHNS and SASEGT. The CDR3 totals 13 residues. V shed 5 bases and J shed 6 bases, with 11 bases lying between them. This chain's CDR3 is CASSQMLAQPQHF. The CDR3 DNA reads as TGTGCCAGCAGTCAAATGTTAGCTCAGCCCCAGCATTTT.

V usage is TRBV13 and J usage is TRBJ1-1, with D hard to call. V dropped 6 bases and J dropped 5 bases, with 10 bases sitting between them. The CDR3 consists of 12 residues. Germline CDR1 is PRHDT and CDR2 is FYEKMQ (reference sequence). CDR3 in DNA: TGTGCCAGCAGGGGGAGGGCTACTGAAGCTTTCTTT. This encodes CASRGRATEAFF.

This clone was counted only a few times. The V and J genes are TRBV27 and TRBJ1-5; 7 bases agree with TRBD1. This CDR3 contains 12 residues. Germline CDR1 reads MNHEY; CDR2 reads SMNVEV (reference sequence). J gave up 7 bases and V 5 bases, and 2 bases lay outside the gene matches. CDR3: CASSPQGQPQHF. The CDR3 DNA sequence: TGTGCCAGCAGTCCACAGGGGCAGCCCCAGCATTTT.

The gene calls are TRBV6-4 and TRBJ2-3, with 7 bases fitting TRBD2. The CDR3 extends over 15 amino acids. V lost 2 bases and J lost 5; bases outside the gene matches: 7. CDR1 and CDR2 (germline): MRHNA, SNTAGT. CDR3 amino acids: CASSDAAGRGDTQYF. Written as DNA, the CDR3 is TGTGCCAGCAGTGACGCGGCGGGGAGGGGAGATACGCAGTATTTT.